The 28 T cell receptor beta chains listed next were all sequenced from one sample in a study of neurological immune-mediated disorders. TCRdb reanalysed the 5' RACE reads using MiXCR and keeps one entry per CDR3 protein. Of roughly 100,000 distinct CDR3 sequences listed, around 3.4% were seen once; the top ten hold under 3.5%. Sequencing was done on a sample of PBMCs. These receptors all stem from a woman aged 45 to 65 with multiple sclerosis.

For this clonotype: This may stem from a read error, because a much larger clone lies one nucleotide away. Here the CDR3 DNA reads TGTGCCAGCAGCCCCAATAGGGGGGTAAATTCACACCTCCACTTT. Translating it yields CASSPNRGVNSHLHF. The rearrangement links TRBV7-2 to TRBJ1-6; D is possibly TRBD1 (6 bases). CDR3 length: 15 residues. Per germline, CDR1 SGHTA and CDR2 FQGNSA.

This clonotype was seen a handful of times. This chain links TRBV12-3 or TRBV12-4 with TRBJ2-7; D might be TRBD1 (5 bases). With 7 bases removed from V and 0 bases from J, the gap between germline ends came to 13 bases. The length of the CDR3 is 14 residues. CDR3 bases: TGTGCCAGCACCCCACAGGTTCCCTCCTACGAGCAGTACTTC. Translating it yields CASTPQVPSYEQYF.

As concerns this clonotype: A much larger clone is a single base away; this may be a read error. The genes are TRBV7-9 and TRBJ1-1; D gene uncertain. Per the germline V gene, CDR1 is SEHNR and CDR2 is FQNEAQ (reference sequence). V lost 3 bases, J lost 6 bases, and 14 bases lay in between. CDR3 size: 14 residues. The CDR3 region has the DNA TGTGCCAGCAGCTTCGGAGGCAGGAGCTCTGAAGCTTTCTTT. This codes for CASSFGGRSSEAFF. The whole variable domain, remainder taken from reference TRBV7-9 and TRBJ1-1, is DTGVSQNPRHKITKRGQNVTFRCDPISEHNRLYWYRQTLGQGPEFLTYFQNEAQLEKSRLLSDRFSAERPKGSFSTLEIQRTEQGDSAMYLCASSFGGRSSEAFFGQGTRLTVV.

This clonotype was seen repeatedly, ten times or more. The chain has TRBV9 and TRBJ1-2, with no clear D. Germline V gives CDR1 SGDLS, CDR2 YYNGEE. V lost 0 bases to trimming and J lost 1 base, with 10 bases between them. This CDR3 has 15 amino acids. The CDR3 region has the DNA TGTGCCAGCAGCGTAGCCCCGTCAGATAACTATGGCTACACCTTC. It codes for CASSVAPSDNYGYTF.

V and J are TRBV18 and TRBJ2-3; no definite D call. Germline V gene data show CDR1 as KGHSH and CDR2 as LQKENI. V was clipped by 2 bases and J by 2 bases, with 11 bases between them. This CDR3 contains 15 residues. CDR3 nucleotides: TGTGCCAGCTCACCATGGGCTGGGCCCACAGATACGCAGTATTTT. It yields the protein CASSPWAGPTDTQYF. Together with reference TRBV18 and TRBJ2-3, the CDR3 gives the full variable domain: NAGVMQNPRHLVRRRGQEARLRCSPMKGHSHVYWYRQLPEEGLKFMVYLQKENIIDESGMPKERFSAEFPKEGPSILRIQQVVRGDSAAYFCASSPWAGPTDTQYFGPGTRLTVL.

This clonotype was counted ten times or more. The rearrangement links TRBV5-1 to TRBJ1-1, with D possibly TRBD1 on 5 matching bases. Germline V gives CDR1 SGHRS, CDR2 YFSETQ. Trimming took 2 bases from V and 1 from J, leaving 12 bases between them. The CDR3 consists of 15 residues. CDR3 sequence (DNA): TGCGCCAGCAGCTTTAATCCAACAGGGAACACTGAAGCTTTCTTT. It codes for CASSFNPTGNTEAFF.

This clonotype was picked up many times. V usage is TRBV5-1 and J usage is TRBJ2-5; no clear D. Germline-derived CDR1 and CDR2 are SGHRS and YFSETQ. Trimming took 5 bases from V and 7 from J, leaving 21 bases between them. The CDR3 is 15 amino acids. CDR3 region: CASSGLATRAPTQYF. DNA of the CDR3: TGCGCCAGCAGTGGTCTTGCTACCCGAGCCCCGACCCAGTACTTC.

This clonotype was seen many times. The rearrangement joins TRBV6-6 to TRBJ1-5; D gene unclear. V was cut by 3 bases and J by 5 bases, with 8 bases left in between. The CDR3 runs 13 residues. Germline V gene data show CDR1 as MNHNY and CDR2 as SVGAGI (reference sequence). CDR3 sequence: CASSYRGDQPQHF. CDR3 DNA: TGTGCCAGCAGTTATCGAGGAGATCAGCCCCAGCATTTT.

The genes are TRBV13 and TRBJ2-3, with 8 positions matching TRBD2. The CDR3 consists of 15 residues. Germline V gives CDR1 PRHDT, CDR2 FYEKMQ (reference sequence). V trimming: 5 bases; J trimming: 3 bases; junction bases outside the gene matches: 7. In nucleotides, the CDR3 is TGTGCCAGCAGCATAAGCGGGGGTACGACAGATACGCAGTATTTT. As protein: CASSISGGTTDTQYF.

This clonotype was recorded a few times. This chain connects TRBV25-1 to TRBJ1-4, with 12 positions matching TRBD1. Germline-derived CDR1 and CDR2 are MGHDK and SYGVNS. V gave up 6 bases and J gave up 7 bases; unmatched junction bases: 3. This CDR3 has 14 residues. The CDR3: CASRGQGAVEKLFF. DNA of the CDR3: TGTGCCAGCAGGGGACAGGGGGCAGTTGAAAAACTGTTTTTT.

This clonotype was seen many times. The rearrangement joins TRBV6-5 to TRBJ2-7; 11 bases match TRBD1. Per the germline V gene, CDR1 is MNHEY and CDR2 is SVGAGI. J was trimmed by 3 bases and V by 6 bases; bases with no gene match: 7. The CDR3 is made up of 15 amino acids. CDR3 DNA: TGTGCCAGCAGCTCTACGGGGACAGGGGGCTACGAGCAGTACTTC. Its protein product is CASSSTGTGGYEQYF.

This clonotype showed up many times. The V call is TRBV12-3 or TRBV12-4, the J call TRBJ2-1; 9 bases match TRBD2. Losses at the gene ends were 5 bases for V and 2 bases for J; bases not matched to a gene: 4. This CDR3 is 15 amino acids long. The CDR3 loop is CASSPPSGAYNEQFF. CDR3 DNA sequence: TGTGCCAGCAGTCCCCCTAGCGGGGCCTACAATGAGCAGTTCTTC.

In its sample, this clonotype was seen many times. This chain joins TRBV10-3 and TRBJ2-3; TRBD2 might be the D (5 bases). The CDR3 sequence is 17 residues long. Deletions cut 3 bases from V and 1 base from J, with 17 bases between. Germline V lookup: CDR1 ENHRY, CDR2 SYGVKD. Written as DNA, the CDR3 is TGTGCCATCAGTGACCCCCGGGGTGAGAAAGGCACAGATACGCAGTATTTT. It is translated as CAISDPRGEKGTDTQYF.

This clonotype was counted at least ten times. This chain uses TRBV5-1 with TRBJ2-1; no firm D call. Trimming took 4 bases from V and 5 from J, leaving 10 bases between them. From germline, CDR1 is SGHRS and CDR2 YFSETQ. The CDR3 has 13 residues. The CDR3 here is CASSAGRNNEQFF. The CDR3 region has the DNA TGCGCCAGCAGCGCCGGACGAAACAATGAGCAGTTCTTC. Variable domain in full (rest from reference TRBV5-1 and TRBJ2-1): KAGVTQTPRYLIKTRGQQVTLSCSPISGHRSVSWYQQTPGQGLQFLFEYFSETQRNKGNFPGRFSGRQFSNSRSEMNVSTLELGDSALYLCASSAGRNNEQFFGPGTRLTVL.

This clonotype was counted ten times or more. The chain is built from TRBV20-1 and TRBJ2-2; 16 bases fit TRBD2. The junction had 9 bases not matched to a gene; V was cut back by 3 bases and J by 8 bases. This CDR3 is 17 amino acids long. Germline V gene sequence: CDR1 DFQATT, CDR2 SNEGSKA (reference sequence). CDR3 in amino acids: CSAREEGLAGGIGELFF. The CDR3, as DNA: TGCAGTGCTAGGGAGGAGGGACTAGCGGGGGGGATAGGGGAGCTGTTTTTT.

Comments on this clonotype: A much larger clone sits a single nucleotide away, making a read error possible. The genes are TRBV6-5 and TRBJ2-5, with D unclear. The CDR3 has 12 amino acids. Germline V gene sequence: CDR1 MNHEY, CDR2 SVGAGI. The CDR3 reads CASTSIQENQYF. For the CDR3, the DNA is TGTGCCAGCACAAGCATCCAAGAGAACCAGTACTTC.

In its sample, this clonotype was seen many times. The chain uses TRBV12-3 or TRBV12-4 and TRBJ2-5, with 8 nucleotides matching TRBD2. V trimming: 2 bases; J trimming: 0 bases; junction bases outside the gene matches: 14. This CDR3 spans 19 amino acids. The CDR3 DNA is TGTGCCAGCAGTTTATCCCCAGGGGAGCGGGGGCCCTACCAAGAGACCCAGTACTTC. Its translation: CASSLSPGERGPYQETQYF.

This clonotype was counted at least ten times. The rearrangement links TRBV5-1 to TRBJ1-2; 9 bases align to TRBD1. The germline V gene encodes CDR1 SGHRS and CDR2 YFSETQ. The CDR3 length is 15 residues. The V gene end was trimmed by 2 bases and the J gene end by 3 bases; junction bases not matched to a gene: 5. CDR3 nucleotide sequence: TGCGCCAGCAGCTTACAACAGGGGGCTCACTATGGCTACACCTTC. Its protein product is CASSLQQGAHYGYTF.

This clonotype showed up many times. The CDR3 spells CASRRTGMNTEAFF. CDR3 in DNA: TGTGCCAGCAGAAGGACAGGGATGAACACTGAAGCTTTCTTT. The J gene is TRBJ1-1, the V gene TRBV12-3 or TRBV12-4; 8 positions agree with TRBD1. The V and J ends lost 6 bases and 0 bases, in that order; junction bases with no gene match: 3. CDR3 length equals 14 residues.

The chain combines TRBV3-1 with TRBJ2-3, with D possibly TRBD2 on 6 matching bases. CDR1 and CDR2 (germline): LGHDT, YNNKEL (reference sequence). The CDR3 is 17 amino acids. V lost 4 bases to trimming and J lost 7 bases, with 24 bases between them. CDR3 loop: CASSPILSGRRPHTQYF. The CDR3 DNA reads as TGTGCCAGCAGCCCCATCCTCAGCGGGCGGCGGCCACATACGCAGTATTTT.

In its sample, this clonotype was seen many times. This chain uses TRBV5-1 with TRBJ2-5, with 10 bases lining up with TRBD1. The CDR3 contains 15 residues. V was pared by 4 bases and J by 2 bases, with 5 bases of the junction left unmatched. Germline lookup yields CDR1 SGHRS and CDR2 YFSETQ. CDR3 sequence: CASSLDRGRQETQYF. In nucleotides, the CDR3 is TGCGCCAGCAGCCTGGACAGGGGGAGGCAAGAGACCCAGTACTTC.

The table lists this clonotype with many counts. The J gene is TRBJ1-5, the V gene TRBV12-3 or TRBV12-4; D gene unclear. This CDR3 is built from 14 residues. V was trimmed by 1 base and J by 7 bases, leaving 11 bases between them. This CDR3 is CASSLGRVTQPQHF. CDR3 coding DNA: TGTGCCAGCAGTTTAGGGAGGGTAACCCAGCCCCAGCATTTT.

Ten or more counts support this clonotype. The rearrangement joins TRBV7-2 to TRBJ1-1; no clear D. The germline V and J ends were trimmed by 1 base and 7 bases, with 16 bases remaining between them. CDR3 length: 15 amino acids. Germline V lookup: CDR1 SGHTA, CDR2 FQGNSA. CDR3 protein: CASSLGRIRRDEAFF. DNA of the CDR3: TGTGCCAGCAGCTTAGGGCGGATTAGGAGGGATGAAGCTTTCTTT.

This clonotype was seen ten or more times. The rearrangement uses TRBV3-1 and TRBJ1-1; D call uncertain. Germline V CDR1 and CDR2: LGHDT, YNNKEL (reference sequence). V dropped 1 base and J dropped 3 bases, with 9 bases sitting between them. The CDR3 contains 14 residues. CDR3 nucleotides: TGTGCCAGCAGCCAAGTCAGAGGGTACACTGAAGCTTTCTTT. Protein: CASSQVRGYTEAFF.

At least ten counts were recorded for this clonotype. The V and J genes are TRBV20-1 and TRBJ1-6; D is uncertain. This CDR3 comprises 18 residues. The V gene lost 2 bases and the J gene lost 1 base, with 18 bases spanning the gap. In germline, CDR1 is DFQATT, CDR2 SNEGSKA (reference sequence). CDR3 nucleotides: TGCAGTGCTAGACGGGAGTGGAATATCGGGTCCTATAATTCACCCCTCCACTTT. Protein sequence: CSARREWNIGSYNSPLHF.

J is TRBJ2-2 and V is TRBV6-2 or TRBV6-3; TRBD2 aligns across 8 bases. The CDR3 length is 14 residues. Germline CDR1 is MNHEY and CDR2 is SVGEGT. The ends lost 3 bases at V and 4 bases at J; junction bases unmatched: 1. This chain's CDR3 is CASSYAGGTGELFF. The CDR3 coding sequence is TGTGCCAGCAGTTATGCGGGGGGCACCGGGGAGCTGTTTTTT.

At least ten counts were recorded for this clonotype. CDR3 DNA: TGTGCCAGCAGTTTAGCAAAAGGGAGGAGCACAGATACGCAGTATTTT. Protein product: CASSLAKGRSTDTQYF. The chain recombines TRBV12-3 or TRBV12-4 with TRBJ2-3, with D possibly TRBD2 on 6 matching bases. The CDR3 covers 16 residues. The V gene lost 0 bases and the J gene lost 0 bases, with 10 bases spanning the gap.

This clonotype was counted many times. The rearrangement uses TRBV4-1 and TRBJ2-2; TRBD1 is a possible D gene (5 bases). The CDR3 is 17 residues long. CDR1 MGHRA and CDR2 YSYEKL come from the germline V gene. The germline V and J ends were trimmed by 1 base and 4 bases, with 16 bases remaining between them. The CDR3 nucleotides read TGCGCCAGCAGCCAAGTCGACATGGGGCTCGTCACCGGGGAGCTGTTTTTT. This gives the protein CASSQVDMGLVTGELFF.